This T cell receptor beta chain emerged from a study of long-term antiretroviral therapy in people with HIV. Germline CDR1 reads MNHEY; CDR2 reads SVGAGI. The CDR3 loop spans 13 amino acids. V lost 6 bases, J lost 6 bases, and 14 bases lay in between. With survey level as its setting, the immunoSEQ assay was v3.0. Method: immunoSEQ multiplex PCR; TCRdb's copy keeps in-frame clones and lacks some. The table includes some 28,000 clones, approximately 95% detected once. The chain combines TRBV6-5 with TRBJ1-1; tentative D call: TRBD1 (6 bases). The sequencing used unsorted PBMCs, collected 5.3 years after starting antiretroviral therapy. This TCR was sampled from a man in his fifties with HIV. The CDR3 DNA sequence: TGTGCCAGCAGGACTGGGACAATATCTGAAGCTTTCTTT. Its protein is CASRTGTISEAFF.